The 20 T cell receptor beta chains below all came from one sample that was sequenced in a study of blood T cell repertoires in COVID-19. TCRdb's table, derived via immunoSEQ multiplex PCR, lists solely in-frame clones and lacks some. Here the sample spans about 190,000 clones, about 88% being singletons. The sample was PBMCs or T cells enriched from blood (not recorded which). The receptors were gathered from a woman in her twenties or thirties who had recovered from COVID-19.

This chain links TRBV28 with TRBJ2-3; unclear D gene. The V gene's germline CDR1 is MDHEN and CDR2 SYDVKM. The CDR3 sequence is 15 residues long. V lost 6 bases, J lost 0 bases, and 13 bases lay in between. The CDR3 loop reads CASRKRRISTDTQYF. CDR3 DNA: TGTGCCAGCAGGAAGAGAAGAATTAGCACAGATACGCAGTATTTT.

The rearrangement links TRBV4-2 to TRBJ1-6; D ambiguous. CDR1 is LGHNA and CDR2 is YNFKEQ in the germline V gene. The CDR3 runs to 12 residues. V lost 8 bases and J 6 bases, leaving 8 bases between the germline ends. Here the CDR3 DNA reads TGTGCCAGCTCTACCCCTAATTCACCCCTCCACTTT. Protein product: CASSTPNSPLHF.

This chain connects TRBV11-2 to TRBJ2-2; perhaps TRBD2 as D (7 bases). There are 18 residues in the CDR3. Trimming pared 1 base from V and 2 bases from J, leaving 17 bases between. Germline V gene lookup returns CDR1 SGHAT and CDR2 FQNNGV. The CDR3, as DNA: TGTGCCAGCAGCTTAGTCTTTGGGCGGGGGCCTAACACCGGGGAGCTGTTTTTT. Translating it yields CASSLVFGRGPNTGELFF.

The rearrangement links TRBV4-1 to TRBJ1-3; D gene ambiguous. The CDR3 sequence is 13 residues long. From germline, CDR1 is MGHRA and CDR2 YSYEKL. Trimming left V 3 bases short and J 1 base short, with 4 bases between. CDR3 nucleotides: TGCGCCAGCAGCCATTTATCTGGAAACACCATATATTTT. It codes for CASSHLSGNTIYF.

The genes are TRBV13 and TRBJ1-1; 7 positions agree with TRBD1. The CDR3 is 15 residues long. Unmatched junction bases numbered 6, after V lost 0 bases and J lost 5 bases. Germline V gene lookup returns CDR1 PRHDT and CDR2 FYEKMQ (reference sequence). The CDR3 DNA reads as TGTGCCAGCAGCTTAGGTAGGGGGCTAGTGACTGAAGCTTTCTTT. Translated: CASSLGRGLVTEAFF.

This sequence joins TRBV6-2 or TRBV6-3 and TRBJ1-5; 11 bases map to TRBD1. V was pared by 1 base and J by 4 bases, with 9 bases of the junction left unmatched. The CDR3 is 18 amino acids. The germline V gene encodes CDR1 MNHEY and CDR2 SVGEGT. In DNA, the CDR3 is TGTGCCAGCAGTTACTTGACGGGACAGGGGGTGTTTAATCAGCCCCAGCATTTT. Translated, it gives CASSYLTGQGVFNQPQHF.

V and J are TRBV11-1 and TRBJ1-1; D possibly corresponds to TRBD1 (6 bases). Germline V gene sequence: CDR1 SGHAT, CDR2 FQDESV (reference sequence). The ends were cut back, 6 bases at V and 6 bases at J, with 17 bases in the middle. This CDR3 comprises 14 residues. The CDR3 loop is CASRSQGPAPEAFF. The CDR3 DNA follows: TGTGCCAGCAGGTCACAGGGTCCAGCTCCTGAAGCTTTCTTT.

The chain is built from TRBV25-1 and TRBJ2-3; 9 bases align to TRBD2. The CDR3 runs to 16 residues. V gave up 2 bases and J gave up 2 bases; unmatched junction bases: 5. Germline V gene data show CDR1 as MGHDK and CDR2 as SYGVNS. CDR3 nucleotide sequence: TGTGCCAGCAGTGAAGCAGCGGGAGGATACACAGATACGCAGTATTTT. This sequence encodes CASSEAAGGYTDTQYF.

V and J are TRBV3-1 (or the pseudogene TRBV3-2) and TRBJ2-5; D might be TRBD2 (6 bases). CDR1 is LGHDT and CDR2 is YNNKEL in the germline V gene (reference sequence). CDR3 length equals 17 residues. V lost 6 bases to trimming and J lost 2 bases, with 22 bases between them. CDR3: CASSLWGVRDPQETQYF. CDR3 nucleotides: TGTGCCAGCAGTCTTTGGGGGGTCCGAGACCCACAAGAGACCCAGTACTTC.

This sequence joins TRBV27 and TRBJ1-5; maybe TRBD1 (6 bases). Trimming shortened V by 6 bases and J by 0 bases, and 12 bases separated the two germline ends. The germline CDR1 and CDR2 sequences are MNHEY and SMNVEV (reference sequence). The CDR3 contains 15 residues. Written as DNA, the CDR3 is TGTGCCAGCAGGGAAACAGGGTATAGCAATCAGCCCCAGCATTTT. Translating it yields CASRETGYSNQPQHF.

This clone has more than one count but fewer than ten. This chain joins TRBV6-6 and TRBJ1-1; D not resolved. Germline CDR1 MNHNY, CDR2 SVGAGI (reference sequence). The CDR3 consists of 15 residues. V gave up 2 bases and J gave up 8 bases, with 18 bases separating them. The CDR3 is CASSYGPGNAGEAFF. DNA of the CDR3: TGTGCCAGCAGTTACGGCCCCGGCAACGCGGGGGAAGCTTTCTTT.

CDR3 amino acids: CASSLQGYNEQFF. As DNA, the CDR3 is TGTGCCAGCAGCTTACAGGGCTACAATGAGCAGTTCTTC. V gene TRBV7-2 combines with J gene TRBJ2-1; D perhaps matches TRBD1 (5 bases). The ends were cut back, 2 bases at V and 3 bases at J, with 5 bases in the middle. From germline, CDR1 is SGHTA and CDR2 FQGNSA. The CDR3 contains 13 residues.

This chain links TRBV6-1 with TRBJ1-5; D is possibly TRBD1 (6 bases). The CDR3 contains 18 residues. Germline CDR1 MNHNS, CDR2 SASEGT. The V and J ends lost 2 bases and 3 bases respectively, with 20 bases between them. CDR3 coding DNA: TGTGCCAGCAGTGAAAGAGGCGGGGGGCGTAGCAACAATCAGCCCCAGCATTTT. It codes for CASSERGGGRSNNQPQHF.

This chain joins TRBV9 and TRBJ2-1, with D uncertain. Deletions cut 3 bases from V and 0 bases from J, with 10 bases between. The CDR3 is 15 residues long. The V gene's germline CDR1 is SGDLS and CDR2 YYNGEE. The CDR3 is CASSGTPGSYNEQFF. Here the CDR3 DNA reads TGTGCCAGCAGCGGCACGCCGGGCTCCTACAATGAGCAGTTCTTC.

The CDR3 bases are TGTGCCAGCAGCTTAGATGGGACCGGGAGGGAGGAAAAACTGTTTTTT. Protein sequence: CASSLDGTGREEKLFF. V usage is TRBV7-9 and J usage is TRBJ1-4; TRBD1 is a possible D gene (5 bases). The CDR3 loop spans 16 amino acids. The V and J ends lost 1 base and 8 bases respectively, with 17 bases between them. CDR1 is SEHNR and CDR2 is FQNEAQ in the germline V gene (reference sequence).

V gene TRBV7-2 combines with J gene TRBJ2-2; the match to TRBD2 covers 7 bases. The CDR3 consists of 16 residues. Germline loops: CDR1 SGHTA, CDR2 FQGNSA. J lost 8 bases, V lost 4 bases, and 13 bases had no gene match. The CDR3 protein is CASSSPPSPGLGELFF. The CDR3 DNA is TGTGCCAGCAGCTCCCCGCCCTCCCCGGGACTAGGGGAGCTGTTTTTT.

CDR3 sequence (DNA): TGTGCCAGCAGCTTCCCCTCTAGCACAGATACGCAGTATTTT. Its protein is CASSFPSSTDTQYF. The V gene is TRBV5-4, the J gene TRBJ2-3; D is ambiguous. The germline V gene has CDR1 SGHNT and CDR2 YYREEE (reference sequence). The CDR3 is made up of 14 amino acids. Deletions cut 2 bases from V and 0 bases from J, with 7 bases between.

This clone was seen a few times. The V and J genes are TRBV19 and TRBJ1-5; 7 nucleotides match TRBD1. The germline V gene encodes CDR1 LNHDA and CDR2 SQIVND (reference sequence). The CDR3 contains 15 residues. The V gene end was trimmed by 5 bases and the J gene end by 0 bases; junction bases not matched to a gene: 4. Here the CDR3 reads CASSPQGGSNQPQHF. The CDR3 DNA follows: TGTGCCAGTAGTCCCCAGGGGGGTAGCAATCAGCCCCAGCATTTT.

This clone was detected a few times. The rearrangement links TRBV29-1 to TRBJ2-7; D ambiguous. Trimming cost V 3 bases and J 3 bases, with 15 bases left between them. The CDR3 length is 14 residues. Germline-derived CDR1 and CDR2 are SQVTM and ANQGSEA. CDR3 residues: CSVDSEKYGYEQYF. In DNA form, the CDR3 reads TGCAGCGTTGATTCCGAGAAGTATGGCTACGAGCAGTACTTC.

J is TRBJ1-1 and V is TRBV6-5; D gene ambiguous. Germline CDR1 reads MNHEY; CDR2 reads SVGAGI. The CDR3 runs 14 residues. Trimming pared 7 bases from V and 6 bases from J, leaving 18 bases between. As DNA, the CDR3 is TGTGCCAGCACCGAGGGAAGGGTGGGCCCTGAAGCTTTCTTT. Translated: CASTEGRVGPEAFF.